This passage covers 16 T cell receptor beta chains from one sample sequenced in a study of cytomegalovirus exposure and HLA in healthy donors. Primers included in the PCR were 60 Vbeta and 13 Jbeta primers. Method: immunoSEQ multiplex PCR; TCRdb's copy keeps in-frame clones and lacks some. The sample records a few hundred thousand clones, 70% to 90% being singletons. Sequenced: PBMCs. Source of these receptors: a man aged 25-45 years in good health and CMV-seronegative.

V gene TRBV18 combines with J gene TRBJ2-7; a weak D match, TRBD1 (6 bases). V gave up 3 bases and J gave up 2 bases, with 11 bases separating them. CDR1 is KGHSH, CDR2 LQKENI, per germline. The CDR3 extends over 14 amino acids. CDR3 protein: CASSPGAPPYEQYF. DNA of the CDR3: TGTGCCAGCTCACCGGGGGCACCCCCCTACGAGCAGTACTTC.

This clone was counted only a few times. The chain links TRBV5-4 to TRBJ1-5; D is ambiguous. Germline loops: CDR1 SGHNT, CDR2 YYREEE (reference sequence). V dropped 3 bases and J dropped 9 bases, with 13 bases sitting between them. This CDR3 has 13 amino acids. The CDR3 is CASSSGGSGPQHF. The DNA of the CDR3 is TGTGCCAGCAGCTCAGGAGGGTCGGGGCCCCAGCATTTT.

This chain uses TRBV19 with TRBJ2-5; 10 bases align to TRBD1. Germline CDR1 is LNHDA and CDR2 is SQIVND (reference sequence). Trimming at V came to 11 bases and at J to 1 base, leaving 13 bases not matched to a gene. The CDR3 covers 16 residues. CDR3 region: CASKAGDRGTQETQYF. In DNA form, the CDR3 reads TGTGCCTCCAAAGCCGGGGACAGGGGAACCCAAGAGACCCAGTACTTC.

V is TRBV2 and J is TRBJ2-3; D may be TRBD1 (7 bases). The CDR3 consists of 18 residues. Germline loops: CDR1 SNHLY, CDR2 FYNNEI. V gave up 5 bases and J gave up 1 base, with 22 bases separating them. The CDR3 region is CASSPGGWQSRGTDTQYF. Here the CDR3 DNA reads TGTGCCAGCAGTCCAGGGGGGTGGCAGTCCAGGGGCACAGATACGCAGTATTTT.

CDR3 DNA: TGTGCCAGCAGCTCTAGCGGGGGGACCTACAATGAGCAGTTCTTC. As protein: CASSSSGGTYNEQFF. The rearrangement uses TRBV7-3 and TRBJ2-1, with TRBD2 matching 11 bases. Germline V CDR1 and CDR2: SGHTA, FQGTGA. This CDR3 comprises 15 residues. V lost 4 bases to trimming and J lost 2 bases; unmatched junction nucleotides: 1.

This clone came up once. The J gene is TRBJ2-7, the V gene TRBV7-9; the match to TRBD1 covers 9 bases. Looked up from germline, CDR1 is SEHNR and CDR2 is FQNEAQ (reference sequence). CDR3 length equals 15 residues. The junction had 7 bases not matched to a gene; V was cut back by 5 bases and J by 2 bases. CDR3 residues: CASSHRTGVTYEQYF. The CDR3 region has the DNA TGTGCCAGCAGCCATAGGACAGGGGTTACCTACGAGCAGTACTTC. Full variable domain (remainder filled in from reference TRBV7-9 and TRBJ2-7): DTGVSQNPRHKITKRGQNVTFRCDPISEHNRLYWYRQTLGQGPEFLTYFQNEAQLEKSRLLSDRFSAERPKGSFSTLEIQRTEQGDSAMYLCASSHRTGVTYEQYFGPGTRLTVT.

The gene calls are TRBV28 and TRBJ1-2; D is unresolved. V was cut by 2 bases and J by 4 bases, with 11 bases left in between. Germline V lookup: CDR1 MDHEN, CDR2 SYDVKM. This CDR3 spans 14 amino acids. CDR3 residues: CASSLLGRVYGYTF. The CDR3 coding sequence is TGTGCCAGCAGTTTACTAGGCAGAGTCTATGGCTACACCTTC.

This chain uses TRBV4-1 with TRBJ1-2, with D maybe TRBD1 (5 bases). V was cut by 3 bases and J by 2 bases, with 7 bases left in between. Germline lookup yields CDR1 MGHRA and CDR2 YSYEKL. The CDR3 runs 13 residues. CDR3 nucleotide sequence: TGCGCCAGCAGCCACCGGGGGAACTATGGCTACACCTTC. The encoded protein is CASSHRGNYGYTF.

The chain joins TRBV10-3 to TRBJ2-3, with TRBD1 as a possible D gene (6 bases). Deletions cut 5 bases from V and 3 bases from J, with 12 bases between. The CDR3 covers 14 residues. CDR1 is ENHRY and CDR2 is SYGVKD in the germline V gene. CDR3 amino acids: CAISSLQGTDTQYF. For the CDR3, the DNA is TGTGCCATCAGTTCGTTACAGGGTACAGATACGCAGTATTTT.

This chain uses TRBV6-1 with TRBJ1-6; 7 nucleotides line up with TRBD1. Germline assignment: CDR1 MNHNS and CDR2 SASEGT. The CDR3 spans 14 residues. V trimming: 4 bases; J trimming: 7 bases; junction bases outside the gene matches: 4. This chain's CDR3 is CASSAGGRNSPLHF. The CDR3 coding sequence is TGTGCCAGCAGTGCAGGGGGACGGAATTCACCCCTCCACTTT.

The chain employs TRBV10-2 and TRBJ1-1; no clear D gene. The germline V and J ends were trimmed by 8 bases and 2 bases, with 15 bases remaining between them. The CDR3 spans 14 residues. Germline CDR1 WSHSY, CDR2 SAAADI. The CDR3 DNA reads TGCGCCAGCTCCTTGAACGGGGAAAACACTGAAGCTTTCTTT. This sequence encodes CASSLNGENTEAFF.

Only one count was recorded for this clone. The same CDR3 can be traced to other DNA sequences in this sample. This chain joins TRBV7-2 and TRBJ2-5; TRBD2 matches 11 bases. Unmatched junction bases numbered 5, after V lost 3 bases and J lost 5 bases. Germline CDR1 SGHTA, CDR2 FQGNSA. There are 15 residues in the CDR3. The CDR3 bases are TGTGCCAGCAGCTTTAGCGGGGGGGCAGGGGAGACCCAGTACTTC. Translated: CASSFSGGAGETQYF. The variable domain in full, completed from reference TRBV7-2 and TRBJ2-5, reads GAGVSQSPSNKVTEKGKDVELRCDPISGHTALYWYRQSLGQGLEFLIYFQGNSAPDKSGLPSDRFSAERTGGSVSTLTIQRTQQEDSAVYLCASSFSGGAGETQYFGPGTRLLVL.

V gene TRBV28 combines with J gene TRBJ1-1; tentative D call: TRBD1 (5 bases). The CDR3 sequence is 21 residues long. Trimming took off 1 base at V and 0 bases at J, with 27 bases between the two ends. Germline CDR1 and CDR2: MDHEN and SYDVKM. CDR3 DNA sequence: TGTGCCAGCAGTTTATTAGGTTCGGGGGTTATGAGGGGTCGGATGAACACTGAAGCTTTCTTT. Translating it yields CASSLLGSGVMRGRMNTEAFF.

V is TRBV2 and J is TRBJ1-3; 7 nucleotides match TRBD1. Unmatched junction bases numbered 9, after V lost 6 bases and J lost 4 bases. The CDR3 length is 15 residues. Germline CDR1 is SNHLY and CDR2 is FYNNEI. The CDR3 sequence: CASRLTGVTGNTIYF. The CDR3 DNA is TGTGCCAGCAGGCTAACAGGGGTAACCGGAAACACCATATATTTT.

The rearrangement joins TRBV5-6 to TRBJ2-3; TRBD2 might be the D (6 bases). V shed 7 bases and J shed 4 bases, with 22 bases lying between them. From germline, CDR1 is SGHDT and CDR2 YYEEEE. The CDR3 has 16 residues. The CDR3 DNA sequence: TGTGCCAGCTTTCCACCGGGACTTCCCAAACCAGATACGCAGTATTTT. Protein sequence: CASFPPGLPKPDTQYF.

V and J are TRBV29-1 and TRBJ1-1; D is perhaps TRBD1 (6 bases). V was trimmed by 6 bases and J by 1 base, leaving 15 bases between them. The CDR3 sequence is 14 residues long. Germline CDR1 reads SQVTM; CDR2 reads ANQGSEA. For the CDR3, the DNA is TGCAGCGTCGCTACGCAACAGGGGAACACTGAAGCTTTCTTT. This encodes CSVATQQGNTEAFF.